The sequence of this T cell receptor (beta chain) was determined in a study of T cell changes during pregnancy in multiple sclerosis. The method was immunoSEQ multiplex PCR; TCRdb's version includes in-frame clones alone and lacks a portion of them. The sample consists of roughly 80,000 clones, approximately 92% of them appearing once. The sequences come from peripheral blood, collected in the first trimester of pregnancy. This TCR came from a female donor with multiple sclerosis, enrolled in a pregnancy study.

The CDR3 DNA reads as TGTGCCAGCAGCCCGCGGGAGGGCGGCGGGGAGCTGTTTTTT. This translates into CASSPREGGGELFF. The chain links TRBV7-8 to TRBJ2-2; 9 bases line up with TRBD2. This CDR3 has 14 amino acids. V lost 5 bases to trimming and J lost 7 bases; unmatched junction nucleotides: 5. Germline V gene sequence: CDR1 SGHVS, CDR2 FQNEAQ.